This T cell receptor beta chain came from a study of cytomegalovirus exposure and HLA in healthy donors. Study-level background: Of around 400 genotyped donors, 81% grouped in the Caucasian-associated ancestry cluster.

This clone was seen a few times. Amplification used 60 Vbeta primers and 13 Jbeta primers. Method: immunoSEQ multiplex PCR; TCRdb's copy keeps in-frame clones and lacks some. The repertoire consists of some 110,000 clones, with over 60% occurring once and the leading ten covering 4.8%. The sample comprised PBMCs. The clonotype comes from a man aged 25-40 years in good health and CMV-seropositive.

For the CDR3, the DNA is TGTGCCTGGAGTGTGGGACTAGCCTACGAGCAGTACTTC. This sequence encodes CAWSVGLAYEQYF. The chain is built from TRBV30 and TRBJ2-7; TRBD2 matches at 8 bases. CDR1 and CDR2 (germline): GTSNPN, SVGIG (reference sequence). This CDR3 comprises 13 residues. Losses at the gene ends were 0 bases for V and 2 bases for J; bases not matched to a gene: 0. Based on the CDR3 plus reference TRBV30 and TRBJ2-7, the full variable domain is SQTIHQWPATLVQPVGSPLSLECTVEGTSNPNLYWYRQAAGRGLQLLFYSVGIGQISSEVPQNLSASRPQDRQFILSSKKLLLSDSGFYLCAWSVGLAYEQYFGPGTRLTVT.